Listed below are T cell receptor beta chains from one sample, sequenced in a study of blood T cell repertoires in COVID-19. Generated by immunoSEQ multiplex PCR, the TCRdb table keeps only in-frame clones and is missing some. The sample contains around 470,000 clones, roughly nine tenths of which appear only once. The specimen sequenced was peripheral blood. These receptor sequences come from a man younger than 35 with COVID-19, enrolled during active disease. Both conserved end residues are part of each CDR3. The order of the fields is D gene, clone size, J gene, CDR3 length, V gene, CDR3 DNA, CDR3 protein. D genes are given only for firm matches. Expanded clones get a size class; other rows say once, few or many, or leave the size out.

NA,once,TRBJ1-1,14,TRBV4-1,TGCGCCAGCAGCCAAGGACAGGTTTGGACTGAAGCTTTCTTT,CASSQGQVWTEAFF
TRBD1,NA,TRBJ2-7,16,TRBV19,TGTGCCAGTAGTACGTTTACAGGGGCCTCAACCTACGAGCAGTACTTC,CASSTFTGASTYEQYF
TRBD1,NA,TRBJ1-1,14,TRBV3-1/TRBV3-2,TGTGCCAGCAGCCAGGCGATCAGGGGGACTGAAGCTTTCTTT,CASSQAIRGTEAFF
TRBD2,NA,TRBJ2-3,15,TRBV9,TGTGCCAGCAGCGTAGGAGGACTAGCGGGGGATACGCAGTATTTT,CASSVGGLAGDTQYF
NA,NA,TRBJ1-5,14,TRBV6-5,TGTGCCAGCAGTTACTCGAGCGTGTATCAGCCCCAGCATTTT,CASSYSSVYQPQHF
NA,NA,TRBJ2-5,13,TRBV12-3/TRBV12-4,TGTGCCAGCAGTCCCATAGCACGCGAGACCCAGTACTTC,CASSPIARETQYF
TRBD1,NA,TRBJ1-1,13,TRBV18,TGTGCCAGCTCACCTACAGGGGGCACTGAAGCTTTCTTT,CASSPTGGTEAFF
TRBD1,NA,TRBJ2-6,16,TRBV14,TGTGCCAGCAGCCAGGCAGGGGGTCCTGGGGCCAACGTCCTGACTTTC,CASSQAGGPGANVLTF
NA,NA,TRBJ1-5,17,TRBV5-6,TGTGCCAGCAGCTACAGGGTAGCAGGTATTGGCAATCAGCCCCAGCATTTT,CASSYRVAGIGNQPQHF
TRBD2,NA,TRBJ2-7,14,TRBV5-1,TGCGCCAGCAGCTTGAGCGGGGGGGCCTACGAGCAGTACTTC,CASSLSGGAYEQYF
TRBD1,once,TRBJ2-3,16,TRBV3-1/TRBV3-2,TGTGCCAGCAGCCAAGTGCACGTAGGGGGCCTAGATACGCAGTATTTT,CASSQVHVGGLDTQYF
TRBD1,NA,TRBJ2-2,16,TRBV2,TGTGCCAGCAGCCGGGACAGGGGATCGAACACCGGGGAGCTGTTTTTT,CASSRDRGSNTGELFF
NA,NA,TRBJ2-4,14,TRBV6-6,TGTGCCAGCAGTTACGTCCAGGCTGAAAACATTCAGTACTTC,CASSYVQAENIQYF
NA,few,TRBJ2-5,15,TRBV7-8,TGTGCCAGCAGCCCAAAGAAAGAAGTCAGGGAGACCCAGTACTTC,CASSPKKEVRETQYF
NA,NA,TRBJ2-1,15,TRBV14,TGTGCCAGCAGCCCGGTACTGGCAGGGGTCCAAGAGCAGTTCTTC,CASSPVLAGVQEQFF
TRBD1,NA,TRBJ1-1,14,TRBV11-3,TGTGCCAGCAACCAACAGGGGGCGTACACTGAAGCTTTCTTT,CASNQQGAYTEAFF
NA,NA,TRBJ2-7,17,TRBV3-1/TRBV3-2,TGTGCCAGCAGCCAAGGATCCGTCGCAGGGTATGGATACGAGCAGTACTTC,CASSQGSVAGYGYEQYF